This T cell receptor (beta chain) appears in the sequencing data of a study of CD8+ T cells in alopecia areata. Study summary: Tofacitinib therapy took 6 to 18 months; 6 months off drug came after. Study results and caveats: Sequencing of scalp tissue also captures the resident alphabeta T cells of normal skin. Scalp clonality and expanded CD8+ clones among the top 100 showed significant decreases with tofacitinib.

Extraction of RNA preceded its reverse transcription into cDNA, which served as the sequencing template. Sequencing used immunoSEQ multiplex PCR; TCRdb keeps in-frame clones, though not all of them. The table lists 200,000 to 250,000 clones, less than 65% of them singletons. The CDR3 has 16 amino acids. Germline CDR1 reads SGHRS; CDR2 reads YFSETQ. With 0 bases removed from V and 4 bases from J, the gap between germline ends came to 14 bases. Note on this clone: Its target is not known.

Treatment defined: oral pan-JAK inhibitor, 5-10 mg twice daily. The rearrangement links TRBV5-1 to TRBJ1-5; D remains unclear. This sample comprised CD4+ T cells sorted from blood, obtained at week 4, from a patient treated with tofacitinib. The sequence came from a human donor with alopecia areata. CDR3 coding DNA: TGCGCCAGCAGCTTGGGTCCATGGGCACCTAATCAGCCCCAGCATTTT. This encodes CASSLGPWAPNQPQHF.